This TCR beta chain was profiled in a study of monozygotic twins with inflammatory bowel disease. Concerning this clonotype itself: What it recognizes is unknown.

TCRdb reanalyzed the 5' RACE reads, giving one entry per CDR3 protein sequence and no DNA. Recorded for this sample: 150,000 to 200,000 distinct CDR3 sequences. Findings and limits, study-wide: No difference in repertoire similarity was seen between concordant and discordant twins, possibly because power was limited. No discrimination was achieved between different T cell subtypes. There were differing immunosuppressive treatments, which may have added variability to patient repertoires.

CDR1 is GTSNPN, CDR2 SVGIG, per germline (reference sequence). CDR3 length: 13 amino acids. The chain combines TRBV30 with TRBJ1-5; TCRdb picks TRBD1, but there is no DNA to check that call. What was sequenced was blood. The clonotype originates from a human donor with ulcerative colitis or Crohn's disease, or a healthy co-twin of an affected twin (not recorded which). The CDR3 spells CAWSAGIHQPQHF. The variable domain in full, completed from reference TRBV30 and TRBJ1-5, reads SQTIHQWPATLVQPVGSPLSLECTVEGTSNPNLYWYRQAAGRGLQLLFYSVGIGQISSEVPQNLSASRPQDRQFILSSKKLLLSDSGFYLCAWSAGIHQPQHFGDGTRLSIL.